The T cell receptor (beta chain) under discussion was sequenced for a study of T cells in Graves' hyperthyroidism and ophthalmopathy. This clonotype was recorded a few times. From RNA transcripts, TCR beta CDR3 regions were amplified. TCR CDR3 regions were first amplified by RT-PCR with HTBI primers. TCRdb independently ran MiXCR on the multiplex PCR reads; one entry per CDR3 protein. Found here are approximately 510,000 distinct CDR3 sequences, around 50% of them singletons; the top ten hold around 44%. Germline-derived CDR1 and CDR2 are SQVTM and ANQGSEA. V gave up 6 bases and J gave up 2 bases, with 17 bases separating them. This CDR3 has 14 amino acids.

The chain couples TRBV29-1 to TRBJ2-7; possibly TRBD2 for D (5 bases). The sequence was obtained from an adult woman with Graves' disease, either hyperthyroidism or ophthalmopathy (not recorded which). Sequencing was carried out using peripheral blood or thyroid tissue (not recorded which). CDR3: CSVGPAMGAYEQYF. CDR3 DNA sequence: TGCAGCGTGGGCCCTGCGATGGGAGCCTACGAGCAGTACTTC.